Each of the 2 T cell receptor beta chains below was sequenced from the same sample in a study of T-cell memory formation after mild COVID-19. TCRdb processed the 5' RACE reads anew with MiXCR; each CDR3 protein has one entry. The profile shows 450,000 to 700,000 distinct CDR3 sequences, about 20% of them singletons. What was sequenced was PBMCs or a T cell subset sorted from them (not recorded which). These receptors all come from an adult woman who had mild COVID-19 (a few samples of this study predate the infection). Cell type and time point are not known.

J is TRBJ2-7 and V is TRBV12-3 or TRBV12-4; D not resolved. The CDR3 totals 13 residues. V was shortened by 1 base and J by 3 bases, with 7 bases between the two germline ends. The CDR3, as DNA: TGTGCCAGCAGTTTAGAGTACGGCTACGAGCAGTACTTC. Its protein product is CASSLEYGYEQYF.

This clonotype was observed a few times. This chain uses TRBV6-5 with TRBJ2-7; 9 bases agree with TRBD1. The CDR3 totals 14 residues. Germline CDR1 MNHEY, CDR2 SVGAGI. The trim removed 2 bases at V and 3 bases at J, leaving 2 bases unmatched. CDR3 in amino acids: CASSYRQGDYEQYF. In nucleotides, the CDR3 is TGTGCCAGCAGTTACAGACAGGGGGACTACGAGCAGTACTTC.